This T cell receptor beta chain was identified during a study of CD8 T cells in ankylosing spondylitis. This clonotype was detected many times. This CDR3 spans 14 amino acids. The V end lost 0 bases, the J end lost 4 bases, and 10 bases lay between the germline ends. Germline CDR1 SGHRS, CDR2 YFSETQ. TCRdb fed the 5' RACE reads into MiXCR, producing one record per CDR3 protein. The sample lists around 130,000 distinct CDR3 sequences; around 9.3% were seen once. The rearrangement links TRBV5-1 to TRBJ1-2, with D maybe TRBD1 (5 bases). The sample taken for sequencing was blood, either unsorted or a sorted T cell fraction (not recorded which). The sequence came from a male donor with ankylosing spondylitis or in good health (not recorded which). CDR3 DNA: TGCGCCAGCAGCTTGGTCCCCCAGGGCTATGGCTACACCTTC. As protein: CASSLVPQGYGYTF.